The next 27 T cell receptor beta chains were all read from a single sample in a study of shared clonotypes between healthy human individuals. TCRdb's table, derived via immunoSEQ multiplex PCR, lists solely in-frame clones and lacks some. The data show around 2,000,000 clones, approximately 94% seen once. CD8 cells regarded as naive lacked CD45RO, were positively chosen for CCR7, and omitted terminally differentiated effector memory CD45RA+ cells. The material sequenced was naive CD8+ T cells sorted from blood. The source of these receptors is a man aged 18 to 30 in good health.

The CDR3 region has the DNA TGTGCCAGCAGCTTAGCAGAAGGGGGCGACGGCTACACCTTC. This encodes CASSLAEGGDGYTF. V usage is TRBV13 and J usage is TRBJ1-2; 7 bases map to TRBD1. The CDR3 loop spans 14 amino acids. V lost 1 base, J lost 8 bases, and 7 bases stayed unmatched. Germline CDR1 is PRHDT and CDR2 is FYEKMQ (reference sequence).

V usage is TRBV25-1 and J usage is TRBJ1-2, with 7 bases matching TRBD1. The trim removed 6 bases at V and 4 bases at J, leaving 2 bases unmatched. This CDR3 contains 12 residues. CDR1 MGHDK and CDR2 SYGVNS come from the germline V gene. CDR3 sequence reads: CASRGTVYGYTF. The CDR3 DNA is TGTGCCAGCAGGGGGACAGTCTATGGCTACACCTTC.

The chain has TRBV4-3 and TRBJ2-7, with D tentatively TRBD1 (6 bases). Trimming left V 0 bases short and J 6 bases short, with 18 bases between. The CDR3 loop spans 16 amino acids. Germline CDR1 is LGHNA and CDR2 is YSLEER. The CDR3: CASSQDNVAGAGEQYF. The CDR3 region has the DNA TGCGCCAGCAGCCAAGATAACGTGGCAGGGGCTGGCGAGCAGTACTTC.

This sequence joins TRBV25-1 and TRBJ1-4, with D uncertain. V lost 2 bases and J 10 bases, leaving 14 bases between the germline ends. CDR1 and CDR2 (germline): MGHDK, SYGVNS. The CDR3 spans 14 residues. The CDR3 loop is CASSEEVAAPKLFF. CDR3 DNA: TGTGCCAGCAGTGAAGAGGTGGCAGCCCCAAAACTGTTTTTT.

The chain uses TRBV28 and TRBJ2-1, with 11 bases that match TRBD2. Germline V gene data show CDR1 as MDHEN and CDR2 as SYDVKM. This CDR3 is 16 amino acids long. V lost 6 bases to trimming and J lost 4 bases; unmatched junction nucleotides: 8. The DNA for the CDR3 is TGTGCCAGCAGGGGTAGCGGGAGGGCCTATTACAATGAGCAGTTCTTC. It codes for CASRGSGRAYYNEQFF.

The rearrangement links TRBV7-2 to TRBJ1-1; D is unclear. The germline V gene has CDR1 SGHTA and CDR2 FQGNSA. This CDR3 region has 14 residues. Trimming cost V 4 bases and J 5 bases, with 14 bases left between them. This chain's CDR3 is CASSSSSGGTEAFF. For the CDR3, the DNA is TGTGCCAGCAGCTCCAGTAGTGGTGGAACTGAAGCTTTCTTT.

The rearrangement uses TRBV9 and TRBJ1-2; tentative D call: TRBD1 (6 bases). The CDR3 is 13 amino acids. From germline, CDR1 is SGDLS and CDR2 YYNGEE. Trimming took 4 bases from V and 6 from J, leaving 13 bases between them. The CDR3 is CASSLTGLDGYTF. The CDR3 nucleotides read TGTGCCAGCAGCTTGACAGGCCTTGATGGCTACACCTTC.

V usage is TRBV11-2 and J usage is TRBJ2-1, with D perhaps TRBD2 (6 bases). The CDR3 totals 16 residues. V lost 5 bases, J lost 6 bases, and 20 bases lay in between. Germline V lookup: CDR1 SGHAT, CDR2 FQNNGV. This CDR3 is CASSPSTAGISNEQFF. The DNA of the CDR3 is TGTGCCAGCAGCCCCTCCACCGCGGGAATCAGCAATGAGCAGTTCTTC.

This clone has just a few counts. This sample also contains other DNA sequences that code for the same CDR3. The rearrangement joins TRBV27 to TRBJ1-6; D is uncertain. The CDR3 has 13 residues. The V gene lost 0 bases and the J gene lost 7 bases, with 4 bases spanning the gap. Germline V gene data show CDR1 as MNHEY and CDR2 as SMNVEV (reference sequence). In nucleotides, the CDR3 is TGTGCCAGCAGTTTATCTTACAATTCACCCCTCCACTTT. Translation: CASSLSYNSPLHF.

The rearrangement links TRBV5-1 to TRBJ1-4, with a tentative D call TRBD1 (5 bases). V was pared by 3 bases and J by 8 bases, with 17 bases between. This CDR3 contains 15 residues. Per germline, CDR1 SGHRS and CDR2 YFSETQ. The CDR3 region is CASSWEGRAREKLFF. CDR3 in DNA: TGCGCCAGCAGCTGGGAGGGACGGGCAAGGGAAAAACTGTTTTTT.

This rearrangement joins TRBV30 to TRBJ1-3; no clear D gene. The CDR3 is 13 residues long. CDR1 is GTSNPN and CDR2 is SVGIG in the germline V gene (reference sequence). Between the trimmed V and J ends, which lost 4 bases and 4 bases, there was a span of 11 bases. The CDR3 protein is CAWMGVAGNTIYF. CDR3 coding DNA: TGTGCCTGGATGGGAGTAGCCGGAAACACCATATATTTT.

The chain recombines TRBV29-1 with TRBJ1-2, with 10 bases lining up with TRBD1. CDR1 and CDR2 (germline): SQVTM, ANQGSEA. The V segment lost 5 bases and the J segment 8 bases; nucleotides outside the gene matches: 17. The CDR3 length is 16 residues. CDR3: CSVTDRGEQIFLGYTF. The CDR3 DNA reads as TGCAGCGTTACGGACAGGGGGGAACAGATTTTCCTAGGCTACACCTTC.

This clone was seen only a few times. The sample holds other DNA sequences that translate to the same CDR3. V is TRBV9 and J is TRBJ2-3; no clear D gene. Germline V gives CDR1 SGDLS, CDR2 YYNGEE. This CDR3 is built from 13 residues. Trimming cost V 2 bases and J 0 bases, with 4 bases left between them. CDR3 sequence (DNA): TGTGCCAGCAGCGTCACTAGCACAGATACGCAGTATTTT. This encodes CASSVTSTDTQYF.

The gene calls are TRBV6-4 and TRBJ2-1, with 7 positions matching TRBD2. Germline CDR1 MRHNA, CDR2 SNTAGT. The CDR3 extends over 17 amino acids. V dropped 3 bases and J dropped 0; count of bases not matched to a gene: 8. The CDR3 loop is CASSEGRDPFSYNEQFF. DNA for the CDR3: TGTGCCAGCAGTGAAGGGAGGGATCCGTTCTCCTACAATGAGCAGTTCTTC.

As to this clone: Other DNA sequences from this sample encode an identical CDR3 as well. The rearrangement uses TRBV10-3 and TRBJ2-7, with TRBD1 matching 8 bases. The CDR3 extends over 14 amino acids. V shed 2 bases and J 3 bases; nucleotides not matched to a gene: 3. Germline loops: CDR1 ENHRY, CDR2 SYGVKD. CDR3 coding DNA: TGTGCCATCAGTGAGCCAGGGACAGGCTACGAGCAGTACTTC. It specifies CAISEPGTGYEQYF.

The CDR3 region is CASSIDHQREPFYEQYF. The CDR3 nucleotides are TGTGCCAGTAGTATAGATCACCAACGGGAGCCTTTCTACGAGCAGTACTTC. V gene TRBV19 combines with J gene TRBJ2-7; D possibly corresponds to TRBD2 (6 bases). The CDR3 sequence is 17 residues long. Trimming left V 0 bases short and J 3 bases short, with 18 bases between. Germline CDR1 reads LNHDA; CDR2 reads SQIVND (reference sequence).

This rearrangement joins TRBV4-1 to TRBJ2-7; D ambiguous. Per the germline V gene, CDR1 is MGHRA and CDR2 is YSYEKL. CDR3 length equals 12 residues. V was clipped by 0 bases and J by 6 bases, with 6 bases between them. The CDR3 is CASSQDPIEQYF. CDR3 coding DNA: TGCGCCAGCAGCCAAGATCCTATCGAGCAGTACTTC.

CDR3 residues: CASSPPTDSYEQYF. The CDR3 nucleotides read TGCGCCAGCAGCCCCCCGACAGATTCCTACGAGCAGTACTTC. The chain uses TRBV4-1 and TRBJ2-7; possible D gene TRBD1, 5 bases. The V gene lost 4 bases and the J gene lost 1 base, with 11 bases spanning the gap. Germline loops: CDR1 MGHRA, CDR2 YSYEKL. The CDR3 runs to 14 residues.

The V call is TRBV28, the J call TRBJ2-1; TRBD2 matches at 8 bases. The CDR3 consists of 15 residues. V gave up 7 bases and J gave up 7 bases; unmatched junction bases: 12. CDR1 MDHEN and CDR2 SYDVKM come from the germline V gene. CDR3 loop: CASKSGGGIRNEQFF. The CDR3 DNA follows: TGTGCCAGCAAGAGTGGCGGGGGGATCAGGAATGAGCAGTTCTTC.

CDR3 nucleotide sequence: TGTGCCAGCACCTCGAGGGGGGTCGGCACTGAAGCTTTCTTT. Its protein is CASTSRGVGTEAFF. The chain joins TRBV6-5 to TRBJ1-1; D may be TRBD1 (6 bases). The CDR3 runs to 14 residues. V gave up 7 bases and J gave up 4 bases, with 16 bases separating them. Germline CDR1 reads MNHEY; CDR2 reads SVGAGI.

This chain links TRBV4-1 with TRBJ2-1, with 7 bases aligning to TRBD2. The germline V gene encodes CDR1 MGHRA and CDR2 YSYEKL. CDR3 size: 17 residues. The J segment lost 4 bases and the V segment lost 5 bases, leaving 14 bases of the junction unmatched. DNA of the CDR3: TGCGCCAGCAGCAACCGCTTGGCGGGGGAGATTTACAATGAGCAGTTCTTC. Protein product: CASSNRLAGEIYNEQFF.

The chain carries TRBV18 and TRBJ2-7; TRBD2 is a possible D gene (6 bases). The germline CDR1 and CDR2 sequences are KGHSH and LQKENI. V gave up 4 bases and J gave up 5 bases, with 12 bases separating them. This CDR3 is 13 amino acids long. CDR3 amino acids: CASSRGGAHEQYF. DNA for the CDR3: TGTGCCAGCTCACGGGGCGGGGCCCACGAGCAGTACTTC. Based on the CDR3 plus reference TRBV18 and TRBJ2-7, the full variable domain is NAGVMQNPRHLVRRRGQEARLRCSPMKGHSHVYWYRQLPEEGLKFMVYLQKENIIDESGMPKERFSAEFPKEGPSILRIQQVVRGDSAAYFCASSRGGAHEQYFGPGTRLTVT.

The chain carries TRBV7-8 and TRBJ2-1, with TRBD2 as a possible D gene (6 bases). Per germline, CDR1 SGHVS and CDR2 FQNEAQ. The CDR3 consists of 15 residues. Trimming cost V 0 bases and J 4 bases, with 10 bases left between them. CDR3 in DNA: TGTGCCAGCAGCTTAGCTGGCGGGGTATACAATGAGCAGTTCTTC. Its translation is CASSLAGGVYNEQFF.

This chain joins TRBV19 and TRBJ2-2, with D hard to call. The CDR3 consists of 15 residues. Germline-derived CDR1 and CDR2 are LNHDA and SQIVND (reference sequence). V was clipped by 6 bases and J by 4 bases, with 15 bases between them. CDR3 in amino acids: CASSTEGIGTGELFF. The CDR3 bases are TGTGCCAGTAGCACCGAAGGTATCGGCACCGGGGAGCTGTTTTTT.

The chain joins TRBV7-9 to TRBJ2-7; a weak D match, TRBD1 (7 bases). The CDR3 totals 15 residues. CDR1 and CDR2 (germline): SEHNR, FQNEAQ (reference sequence). With 5 bases removed from V and 1 base from J, the gap between germline ends came to 15 bases. In nucleotides, the CDR3 is TGTGCCAGCAGCACCTTGGCGGGACAGTCCTACGAGCAGTACTTC. The encoded protein is CASSTLAGQSYEQYF.

The chain has TRBV5-4 and TRBJ2-7; 7 bases are a match to TRBD1. There are 14 residues in the CDR3. J was trimmed by 3 bases and V by 3 bases; bases with no gene match: 6. The germline gives CDR1 SGHNT, CDR2 YYREEE (reference sequence). CDR3 residues: CASSSSTGLYEQYF. The CDR3 DNA is TGTGCCAGCAGCTCTTCGACAGGGCTCTACGAGCAGTACTTC.

V and J are TRBV27 and TRBJ2-1; D possibly corresponds to TRBD2 (6 bases). Between the trimmed V and J ends, which lost 2 bases and 4 bases, there was a span of 18 bases. The CDR3 length is 17 residues. CDR1 MNHEY and CDR2 SMNVEV come from the germline V gene (reference sequence). The CDR3 sequence is CASSLITGPGRYNEQFF. As DNA, the CDR3 is TGTGCCAGCAGTTTAATTACCGGCCCAGGGAGGTACAATGAGCAGTTCTTC.